This is a list of T cell receptor beta chains from one sample in a study of blood T cell repertoires in COVID-19. TCRdb keeps only in-frame clones here, not all; method: immunoSEQ multiplex PCR. The sample has some 130,000 clones; around 80% are singletons. The sample consisted of peripheral blood. These receptors came from a man in his 60s who had recovered from COVID-19. Each CDR3 is given without its conserved first and last residue.

V gene,J gene,CDR3 protein
TRBV7-2,TRBJ1-5,ASSSYRDQPQH
TRBV11-2,TRBJ2-5,ASSLDPRGRYQETQY
TRBV13,TRBJ1-2,ASSLRGQLLNYGYT
TRBV6-6,TRBJ1-1,ASSYSGAGAWAF
TRBV19,TRBJ1-4,ASEQGPNEKLF
TRBV29-1,TRBJ2-3,SVAEGSDTQY
TRBV27,TRBJ1-1,ASSLAGGLNTEAF
TRBV11-2,TRBJ2-5,ASSLDRRSGGAVVEETQY
TRBV30,TRBJ1-6,AWRASGESPLH
TRBV5-1,TRBJ2-2,ASHPTLGRGGNTGELF
TRBV6-5,TRBJ2-6,ASSKHREGANVLT
TRBV7-2,TRBJ2-3,ASSARTSGGSTDTQY
TRBV18,TRBJ2-7,ASSPGTGGGNYEQY
TRBV9,TRBJ2-2,ASRAGQTTGELF
TRBV6-5,TRBJ1-2,ASSFTGANYGYT
TRBV18,TRBJ2-5,ASSSEPLQETQY